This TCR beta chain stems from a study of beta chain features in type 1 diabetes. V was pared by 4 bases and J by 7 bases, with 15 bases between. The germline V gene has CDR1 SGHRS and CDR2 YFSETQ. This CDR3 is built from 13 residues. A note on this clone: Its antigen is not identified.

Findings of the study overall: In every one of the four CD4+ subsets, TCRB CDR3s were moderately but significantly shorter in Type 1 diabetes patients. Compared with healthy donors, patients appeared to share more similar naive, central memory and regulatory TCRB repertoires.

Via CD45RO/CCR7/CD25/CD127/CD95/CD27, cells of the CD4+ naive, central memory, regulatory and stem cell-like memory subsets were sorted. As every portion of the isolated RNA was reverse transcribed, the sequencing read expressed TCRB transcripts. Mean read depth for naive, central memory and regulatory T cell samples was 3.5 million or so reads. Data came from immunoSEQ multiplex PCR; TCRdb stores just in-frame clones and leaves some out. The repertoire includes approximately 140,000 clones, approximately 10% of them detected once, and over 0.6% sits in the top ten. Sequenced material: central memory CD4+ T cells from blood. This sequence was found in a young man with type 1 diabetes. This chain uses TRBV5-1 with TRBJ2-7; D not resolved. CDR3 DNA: TGCGCCAGCAGCAACCAACCATCCCAGGAGCAGTACTTC. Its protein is CASSNQPSQEQYF.